A selection of T cell receptor beta chains follows, all from one sample in a study of cytotoxic CD8 clonotypes in ibrutinib-treated CLL. Assay used: immunoSEQ multiplex PCR; TCRdb lists only in-frame clones, some missing. This sample has approximately 45,000 clones, with about 65% found just once. Source: PBMCs, taken after 24 months of ibrutinib treatment. Receptor source: a human donor with chronic lymphocytic leukemia. Both conserved end residues are part of each CDR3. D genes are given only for firm matches. Rows may omit the clone size; those that give it use once, few, many or a size class.

cdr3_aa | cdr3_nt | j_call | d_call | clone_size | v_call
CAWFPGQGFSGELFF | TGTGCCTGGTTTCCGGGACAGGGCTTTTCCGGGGAGCTGTTTTTT | TRBJ2-2 | TRBD1 | NA | TRBV30
CASSAYLGQPQHF | TGCGCCAGCAGCGCATACCTGGGACAGCCCCAGCATTTT | TRBJ1-5 | NA | NA | TRBV5-1
CASSIGSGETQYF | TGTGCCAGTAGTATCGGATCCGGAGAGACCCAGTACTTC | TRBJ2-5 | NA | many | TRBV19
CASSLRSPGGGYTF | TGTGCCAGCAGCCTCCGATCTCCGGGGGGTGGCTACACCTTC | TRBJ1-2 | NA | NA | TRBV11-2
CASSVDRQDTQYF | TGTGCCAGCAGCGTTGACAGGCAAGATACGCAGTATTTT | TRBJ2-3 | NA | NA | TRBV7-3
CAWSVGTYEQYF | TGTGCCTGGAGTGTAGGAACCTACGAGCAGTACTTC | TRBJ2-7 | NA | NA | TRBV30
CASQDGVNEKLFF | TGCGCCAGCCAAGATGGGGTTAATGAAAAACTGTTTTTT | TRBJ1-4 | NA | NA | TRBV5-1
CASRETRGTDTQYF | TGTGCCAGTAGGGAAACCCGCGGCACAGATACGCAGTATTTT | TRBJ2-3 | NA | once | TRBV19
CASSPPRASGNTIYF | TGTGCCAGCTCACCACCCCGTGCCTCTGGAAACACCATATATTTT | TRBJ1-3 | NA | NA | TRBV18
CASSAGSPSETQYF | TGTGCCAGCAGCGCGGGCTCTCCCTCGGAGACCCAGTACTTC | TRBJ2-5 | NA | many | TRBV6-1
CASSPIPDRALGNTIYF | TGTGCCAGCAGCCCGATCCCTGACAGGGCCCTAGGAAACACCATATATTTT | TRBJ1-3 | TRBD1 | once | TRBV4-2
CASSYVWGTDTQYF | TGTGCCAGCAGTTATGTCTGGGGCACAGATACGCAGTATTTT | TRBJ2-3 | NA | NA | TRBV6-5
CASSDRGGDTEAFF | TGCGCCAGCAGTGACCGAGGTGGGGACACTGAAGCTTTCTTT | TRBJ1-1 | NA | NA | TRBV10-1
CAWSVLVGSGNTEAFF | TGTGCCTGGAGTGTACTAGTAGGGTCAGGGAACACTGAAGCTTTCTTT | TRBJ1-1 | NA | NA | TRBV30
CASSPGTQGDQPQHF | TGTGCCAGCTCACCAGGGACCCAAGGGGATCAGCCCCAGCATTTT | TRBJ1-5 | NA | NA | TRBV18
CASSPGGTVNGYTF | TGTGCCAGCAGCCCCGGAGGGACAGTCAATGGCTACACCTTC | TRBJ1-2 | TRBD1 | NA | TRBV7-8
CASSLDGQGASEAFF | TGCGCCAGCAGCTTGGATGGGCAGGGGGCATCTGAAGCTTTCTTT | TRBJ1-1 | TRBD1 | NA | TRBV5-1
CASSQPGTRTPREQYF | TGCGCCAGCAGCCAACCGGGGACTAGAACTCCGAGGGAGCAGTACTTC | TRBJ2-7 | TRBD2 | NA | TRBV4-1
CASSSRQGTDSPLHF | TGTGCCAGCAGTTCGAGACAGGGAACGGATTCACCCCTCCACTTT | TRBJ1-6 | TRBD1 | NA | TRBV27
CASSPGTGWGDTQYF | TGTGCCAGCTCACCCGGGACAGGGTGGGGAGATACGCAGTATTTT | TRBJ2-3 | TRBD1 | NA | TRBV18
CSVSVVSDTIYF | TGCAGCGTTTCGGTCGTTTCGGACACCATATATTTT | TRBJ1-3 | NA | few | TRBV29-1
CASSPRVEQYF | TGTGCCAGCAGTCCGAGGGTCGAGCAGTACTTC | TRBJ2-7 | NA | few | TRBV6-1
CASSRAGGIEAFF | TGTGCCAGTAGTAGGGCCGGGGGAATTGAAGCTTTCTTT | TRBJ1-1 | NA | once | TRBV19
CASSFGTGRILQETQYF | TGTGCCAGCAGTTTTGGGACAGGCCGAATACTTCAAGAGACCCAGTACTTC | TRBJ2-5 | TRBD1 | NA | TRBV27
CASSSEKGHYEQYF | TGCGCCAGCAGTTCGGAGAAAGGACACTACGAGCAGTACTTC | TRBJ2-7 | NA | NA | TRBV4-1
CASSPGGDTQYF | TGTGCCAGCAGCCCCGGGGGGGATACGCAGTATTTT | TRBJ2-3 | TRBD2 | few | TRBV7-3
CASSFVKRGKNTEAFF | TGTGCCAGCAGCTTTGTAAAAAGGGGCAAGAACACTGAAGCTTTCTTT | TRBJ1-1 | NA | NA | TRBV7-9
CASSLVLSSNQPQHF | TGTGCCAGCAGCTTAGTTCTGAGCAGCAATCAGCCCCAGCATTTT | TRBJ1-5 | NA | NA | TRBV7-8
CASSTRLTAAYYEQYF | TGTGCCAGTAGTACCCGACTGACTGCCGCCTACTACGAGCAGTACTTC | TRBJ2-7 | NA | NA | TRBV19
CAWSVGGANVLTF | TGTGCCTGGAGTGTGGGTGGGGCCAACGTCCTGACTTTC | TRBJ2-6 | NA | NA | TRBV30
CASSSGLFNEQFF | TGTGCCAGCAGCTCGGGACTTTTCAATGAGCAGTTCTTC | TRBJ2-1 | NA | NA | TRBV7-3
CASSLVRESGYEQYF | TGCGCCAGCAGCTTGGTGAGGGAGTCAGGTTACGAGCAGTACTTC | TRBJ2-7 | NA | NA | TRBV5-1
CASSAVQGGTRLTYEQYF | TGTGCCAGCAGCGCAGTCCAGGGAGGAACCCGCTTGACCTACGAGCAGTACTTC | TRBJ2-7 | NA | NA | TRBV14
CAWSKGLAGNNEQFF | TGTGCCTGGAGTAAGGGACTAGCGGGTAACAATGAGCAGTTCTTC | TRBJ2-1 | TRBD2 | NA | TRBV30
CASSPGVPNSPLHF | TGTGCCAGCAGCCCAGGGGTCCCCAATTCACCCCTCCACTTT | TRBJ1-6 | NA | NA | TRBV5-4
CASTTRGGGDTEAFF | TGTGCCAGCACCACAAGAGGGGGGGGAGACACTGAAGCTTTCTTT | TRBJ1-1 | NA | NA | TRBV2
CSVQQGAGNQPQHF | TGCAGCGTACAACAGGGGGCGGGCAATCAGCCCCAGCATTTT | TRBJ1-5 | TRBD1 | NA | TRBV29-1
CASRPLGQAGDYEQYF | TGTGCCAGCAGACCGCTAGGACAGGCTGGAGACTACGAGCAGTACTTC | TRBJ2-7 | TRBD1 | NA | TRBV6-6
CASSLEDRAYEQYF | TGTGCCAGCAGCTTGGAAGACAGAGCCTACGAGCAGTACTTC | TRBJ2-7 | NA | medium-sized | TRBV7-8
CAISEVTLGTQYF | TGTGCCATCAGTGAGGTAACTCTCGGGACCCAGTACTTC | TRBJ2-5 | NA | NA | TRBV10-3
CATSRDPGLAGDTQYF | TGTGCCACCAGCAGAGATCCCGGGCTAGCGGGAGATACGCAGTATTTT | TRBJ2-3 | TRBD2 | NA | TRBV15
CASSRYGQSAAFF | TGTGCCAGCAGCCGCTACGGACAGTCGGCAGCTTTCTTT | TRBJ1-1 | NA | NA | TRBV14
CASSGEPTERLYGYTF | TGTGCCAGCAGTGGAGAACCGACAGAACGTCTCTATGGCTACACCTTC | TRBJ1-2 | NA | NA | TRBV2
CASSTQGATGELFF | TGTGCCAGCAGTACCCAGGGGGCGACCGGGGAGCTGTTTTTT | TRBJ2-2 | TRBD1 | NA | TRBV2
CAISHPRQGQNYGYTF | TGTGCCATCAGTCACCCGAGACAGGGACAGAACTATGGCTACACCTTC | TRBJ1-2 | TRBD1 | NA | TRBV10-3